This TCR beta chain emerged from a study of Tregs in tolerant kidney transplant recipients. Study-level points and caveats: Activated donor B cell expansion appeared to reveal the most relevant donor-specific TCRbeta repertoire. Biological reproducibility was not directly addressed, but technical replication error appeared minimal. Validation in larger populations is needed because few patients were studied.

About this clone itself: What it binds is unknown.

Some clones are missing from TCRdb's copy, which holds only in-frame ones; the method was immunoSEQ multiplex PCR. The table has 75,000 to 100,000 clones, over 85% seen once; the top ten hold roughly 4.3%. The germline V gene encodes CDR1 MNHNY and CDR2 SVGAGI (reference sequence). V dropped 3 bases and J dropped 1 base, with 7 bases sitting between them. This CDR3 comprises 13 residues. CD4+CD25+CD127- Tregs, CD4+CD25- non-Tregs, CD4 and CD8 cells were sorted. The receptor's source is a human donor in good health. Input material: CD8+ T cells from blood. The V gene is TRBV6-6, the J gene TRBJ2-7; D unclear. The CDR3 loop is CASSYGTSYEQYF. CDR3 in DNA: TGTGCCAGCAGTTATGGCACTTCCTACGAGCAGTACTTC.